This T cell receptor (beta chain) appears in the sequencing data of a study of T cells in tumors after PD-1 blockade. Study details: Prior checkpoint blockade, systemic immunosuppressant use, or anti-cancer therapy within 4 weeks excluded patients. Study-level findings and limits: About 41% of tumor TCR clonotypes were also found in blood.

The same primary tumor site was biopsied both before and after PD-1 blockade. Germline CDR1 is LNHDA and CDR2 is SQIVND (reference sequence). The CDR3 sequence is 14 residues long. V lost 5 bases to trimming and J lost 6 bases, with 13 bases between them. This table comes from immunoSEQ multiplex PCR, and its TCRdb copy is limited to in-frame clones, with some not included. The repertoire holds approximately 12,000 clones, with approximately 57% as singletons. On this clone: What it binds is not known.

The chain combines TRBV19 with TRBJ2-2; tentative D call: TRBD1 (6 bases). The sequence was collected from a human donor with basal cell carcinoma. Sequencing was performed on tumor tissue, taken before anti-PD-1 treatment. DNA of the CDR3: TGTGCCAGTAGTCCAAGGACAGCCGCCGGGGAGCTGTTTTTT. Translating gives CASSPRTAAGELFF.